A single sample is the source of the 27 T cell receptor beta chains below, sequenced in a study of T cells in Graves' hyperthyroidism and ophthalmopathy. Researchers took RNA transcripts and amplified the TCR beta CDR3 regions from them. The HTBI primer set was used in a first-round RT-PCR of the TCR CDR3. TCRdb re-derived calls from the multiplex PCR reads in MiXCR, one entry per CDR3 protein. The sample lists fewer than 750,000 distinct CDR3 sequences, about 14% occurring once. The sequencing sample was made of blood. The receptor source for this set is a woman aged 45-60 years with Graves' ophthalmopathy.

The chain couples TRBV4-2 to TRBJ2-1, with 10 bases identical to TRBD2. Looked up from germline, CDR1 is LGHNA and CDR2 is YNFKEQ. The CDR3 sequence is 16 residues long. The V and J ends lost 1 base and 10 bases, in that order; junction bases with no gene match: 10. The CDR3 coding sequence is TGTGCCAGCAGCCAAGGTCCCAGGGCTAGCGGGGGAGAGCAGTTCTTC. Translation gives CASSQGPRASGGEQFF.

This clonotype was seen at least ten times. As DNA, the CDR3 is TGTGCCAGCTCACCCCAGCCCAACACTGAAGCTTTCTTT. Translating gives CASSPQPNTEAFF. This sequence joins TRBV7-3 and TRBJ1-1, with D unclear. The germline gives CDR1 SGHTA, CDR2 FQGTGA. Deletions cut 8 bases from V and 2 bases from J, with 12 bases between. There are 13 residues in the CDR3. Together with reference TRBV7-3 and TRBJ1-1, the CDR3 gives the full variable domain: GAGVSQTPSNKVTEKGKYVELRCDPISGHTALYWYRQSLGQGPEFLIYFQGTGAADDSGLPNDRFFAVRPEGSVSTLKIQRTERGDSAVYLCASSPQPNTEAFFGQGTRLTVV.

This clonotype was picked up a small number of times. The gene calls are TRBV2 and TRBJ2-5; 9 positions agree with TRBD2. Germline V lookup: CDR1 SNHLY, CDR2 FYNNEI. Trimming took 8 bases from V and 5 from J; bases not matched to a gene: 9. The CDR3 consists of 14 residues. The CDR3: CASLASGTLETQYF. The CDR3, as DNA: TGTGCCAGCTTGGCTAGCGGGACCTTGGAGACCCAGTACTTC.

The table lists this clonotype with many counts. The rearrangement links TRBV27 to TRBJ2-5, with D possibly called TRBD1 or TRBD2 (5 bases each). CDR1 is MNHEY and CDR2 is SMNVEV in the germline V gene (reference sequence). The CDR3 is 15 residues long. The V and J ends lost 6 bases and 5 bases respectively, with 19 bases between them. The CDR3 loop reads CASRKIQGVEETQYF. The DNA of the CDR3 is TGTGCCAGCAGGAAAATTCAGGGAGTTGAGGAGACCCAGTACTTC.

This clonotype was counted at least ten times. The rearrangement uses TRBV6-4 and TRBJ2-1; TRBD1 agrees at 7 bases. V was pared by 4 bases and J by 1 base, with 4 bases of the junction left unmatched. The CDR3 is 15 amino acids. Looked up from germline, CDR1 is MRHNA and CDR2 is SNTAGT. CDR3 amino acids: CASSVTGQSYNEQFF. Here the CDR3 DNA reads TGTGCCAGCAGTGTAACGGGACAGTCCTACAATGAGCAGTTCTTC.

In its sample, this clonotype was seen many times. The rearrangement links TRBV7-3 to TRBJ1-1, with no clear D. The V gene lost 2 bases and the J gene lost 0 bases, with 10 bases spanning the gap. CDR3 length equals 15 residues. CDR1 is SGHTA and CDR2 is FQGTGA in the germline V gene. The CDR3 reads CASSLLRRMNTEAFF. The CDR3 bases are TGTGCCAGCAGCTTACTACGCAGGATGAACACTGAAGCTTTCTTT.

The chain has TRBV14 and TRBJ1-1; 7 positions match TRBD1. The J segment lost 3 bases and the V segment lost 8 bases, leaving 6 bases of the junction unmatched. The CDR3 sequence is 13 residues long. Germline assignment: CDR1 SGHDN and CDR2 FVKESK. This CDR3 is CASAGGIYTEAFF. CDR3 DNA sequence: TGTGCCAGCGCAGGGGGTATTTACACTGAAGCTTTCTTT. Full variable domain (missing parts from reference TRBV14 and TRBJ1-1): EAGVTQFPSHSVIEKGQTVTLRCDPISGHDNLYWYRRVMGKEIKFLLHFVKESKQDESGMPNNRFLAERTGGTYSTLKVQPAELEDSGVYFCASAGGIYTEAFFGQGTRLTVV.

In this sample, this clonotype turned up a few times. This sequence joins TRBV18 and TRBJ2-1, with TRBD2 matching over 8 bases. J was trimmed by 9 bases and V by 4 bases; bases with no gene match: 8. The CDR3 is 14 residues long. The V gene's germline CDR1 is KGHSH and CDR2 LQKENI. As DNA, the CDR3 is TGTGCCAGCTCACTTGAAAGGACTAGCAGTGAGCAGTTCTTC. This codes for CASSLERTSSEQFF. Based on the CDR3 plus reference TRBV18 and TRBJ2-1, the full variable domain is NAGVMQNPRHLVRRRGQEARLRCSPMKGHSHVYWYRQLPEEGLKFMVYLQKENIIDESGMPKERFSAEFPKEGPSILRIQQVVRGDSAAYFCASSLERTSSEQFFGPGTRLTVL.

Many counts were recorded for this clonotype. The chain has TRBV7-8 and TRBJ2-1; D unresolved. Trimming took 1 base from V and 5 from J, leaving 12 bases between them. The CDR3 totals 15 residues. Germline-derived CDR1 and CDR2 are SGHVS and FQNEAQ. This CDR3 is CASSLVRSRHNEQFF. In nucleotides, the CDR3 is TGTGCCAGCAGCTTAGTAAGGAGCCGCCACAATGAGCAGTTCTTC.

This rearrangement joins TRBV10-3 to TRBJ2-6; D possibly corresponds to TRBD1 (5 bases). There are 15 residues in the CDR3. The germline gives CDR1 ENHRY, CDR2 SYGVKD. V lost 7 bases and J lost 4, with 14 bases in between. CDR3 in DNA: TGTGCCATCACCGAAGCAGGGTCCGGGGCCAACGTCCTGACTTTC. The encoded protein is CAITEAGSGANVLTF.

This clonotype was found many times. The chain links TRBV2 to TRBJ1-4, with a tentative D call TRBD1 (6 bases). CDR1 and CDR2 from the germline V gene are SNHLY and FYNNEI. CDR3 length: 16 residues. Trimming removed 0 bases at V and 4 bases at J, with 12 bases between. CDR3 amino acids: CASSEAGGKGNEKLFF. The CDR3 coding sequence is TGTGCCAGCAGTGAAGCAGGGGGAAAGGGTAATGAAAAACTGTTTTTT.

This clonotype was counted many times. This chain links TRBV20-1 with TRBJ2-7; D unclear. The CDR3 is 12 amino acids. Germline CDR1 reads DFQATT; CDR2 reads SNEGSKA (reference sequence). V was shortened by 5 bases and J by 1 base, with 9 bases between the two germline ends. CDR3 residues: CSAYKISYEQYF. As DNA, the CDR3 is TGCAGTGCTTACAAGATTTCCTACGAGCAGTACTTC.

This clonotype was counted many times. The chain is built from TRBV7-9 and TRBJ2-5; maybe TRBD2 (5 bases). Germline-derived CDR1 and CDR2 are SEHNR and FQNEAQ (reference sequence). This CDR3 spans 14 amino acids. Trimming took 1 base from V and 4 from J, leaving 10 bases between them. The CDR3 reads CASSLVTGSETQYF. DNA of the CDR3: TGTGCCAGCAGCTTAGTTACGGGATCAGAGACCCAGTACTTC.

CDR3 DNA sequence: TGCAGTGCTACGCGACCGGGCTCTGGAAACACCATATATTTT. Amino acids: CSATRPGSGNTIYF. The chain uses TRBV20-1 and TRBJ1-3; D is undetermined. The CDR3 is 14 residues long. Trimming stripped 4 bases from V and 0 bases from J, with 10 bases between. The V gene's germline CDR1 is DFQATT and CDR2 SNEGSKA (reference sequence).

The rearrangement links TRBV18 to TRBJ1-2; no firm D call. Trimming stripped 0 bases from V and 0 bases from J, with 8 bases between. The CDR3 contains 15 residues. Germline-derived CDR1 and CDR2 are KGHSH and LQKENI. CDR3 in amino acids: CASSPPLRTNYGYTF. In DNA form, the CDR3 reads TGTGCCAGCTCACCACCTCTGCGAACTAACTATGGCTACACCTTC.

In its sample, this clonotype was seen many times. CDR3 sequence reads: CASSEARLAGEETQYF. In DNA, the CDR3 is TGTGCCAGCAGTGAAGCCCGACTAGCGGGAGAGGAGACCCAGTACTTC. The chain carries TRBV2 and TRBJ2-5; 12 nucleotides match TRBD2. The CDR3 extends over 16 amino acids. V was pared by 0 bases and J by 5 bases, with 4 bases of the junction left unmatched. Germline-derived CDR1 and CDR2 are SNHLY and FYNNEI. Filled out from reference TRBV2 and TRBJ2-5, the complete variable domain reads EPEVTQTPSHQVTQMGQEVILRCVPISNHLYFYWYRQILGQKVEFLVSFYNNEISEKSEIFDDQFSVERPDGSNFTLKIRSTKLEDSAMYFCASSEARLAGEETQYFGPGTRLLVL.

The rearrangement joins TRBV18 to TRBJ1-4, with D uncertain. Trimming removed 5 bases at V and 13 bases at J, with 26 bases between. Germline V CDR1 and CDR2: KGHSH, LQKENI. The CDR3 spans 16 residues. CDR3 protein: CASSSPKGRTIDGLFF. In DNA, the CDR3 is TGTGCCAGCTCATCCCCTAAAGGGCGAACGATAGATGGACTGTTTTTT. The whole variable domain, filled in from reference TRBV18 and TRBJ1-4, reads NAGVMQNPRHLVRRRGQEARLRCSPMKGHSHVYWYRQLPEEGLKFMVYLQKENIIDESGMPKERFSAEFPKEGPSILRIQQVVRGDSAAYFCASSSPKGRTIDGLFFGSGTQLSVL.

This clonotype was counted many times. The chain joins TRBV18 to TRBJ2-7; D may be TRBD1 or TRBD2 (5 bases each). CDR1 KGHSH and CDR2 LQKENI come from the germline V gene. Trimming shortened V by 3 bases and J by 6 bases, and 15 bases separated the two germline ends. The length of the CDR3 is 14 residues. The CDR3 sequence is CASSPSFGGVEQYF. The CDR3 nucleotides read TGTGCCAGCTCACCTTCCTTTGGGGGTGTCGAGCAGTACTTC.

At least ten counts were recorded for this clonotype. The chain joins TRBV5-1 to TRBJ1-1; D is undetermined. There are 15 residues in the CDR3. V lost 0 bases and J 4 bases, leaving 13 bases between the germline ends. CDR1 is SGHRS, CDR2 YFSETQ, per germline. In DNA form, the CDR3 reads TGCGCCAGCAGCTTGGCCGGGCGCTTAGCCACTGAAGCTTTCTTT. It translates to CASSLAGRLATEAFF.

This chain joins TRBV12-3 or TRBV12-4 and TRBJ1-4, with D possibly being TRBD1 (5 bases). The CDR3 has 13 amino acids. Trimming pared 11 bases from V and 3 bases from J, leaving 13 bases between. The CDR3 coding sequence is TGTGCCTCCACCTCGGGACCTAATGAAAAACTGTTTTTT. As protein: CASTSGPNEKLFF.

This clonotype was observed many times. This sequence joins TRBV27 and TRBJ2-1; D is uncertain. Germline-derived CDR1 and CDR2 are MNHEY and SMNVEV (reference sequence). The CDR3 is 18 amino acids. V was trimmed by 3 bases and J by 0 bases, leaving 18 bases between them. The CDR3 DNA sequence: TGTGCCAGCAGTTTTATGGGATTACTCTCGAGCTCCTACAATGAGCAGTTCTTC. Translation: CASSFMGLLSSSYNEQFF.

Only a few counts were recorded for this clonotype. This chain links TRBV7-9 with TRBJ1-2; weak D call: TRBD1 (6 bases). Between the trimmed V and J ends, which lost 5 bases and 4 bases, there was a span of 11 bases. There are 13 residues in the CDR3. The germline gives CDR1 SEHNR, CDR2 FQNEAQ (reference sequence). CDR3 sequence: CASSPGAGYGYTF. The DNA for the CDR3 is TGTGCCAGCAGCCCGGGGGCGGGCTATGGCTACACCTTC.

Of note for this clonotype: Given a much more abundant clone one base away, this may be a read error. This chain joins TRBV20-1 and TRBJ2-7, with D possibly being TRBD2 (5 bases). V lost 3 bases and J 5 bases, leaving 17 bases between the germline ends. This CDR3 region has 14 residues. Germline V lookup: CDR1 DFQATT, CDR2 SNEGSKA (reference sequence). The CDR3 region has the DNA TGCAGTGCTAGGGCCACCCGCGGGTCCCACGAGCAGTACTTC. It codes for CSARATRGSHEQYF.

At least ten counts were recorded for this clonotype. V usage is TRBV7-2 and J usage is TRBJ1-1; D ambiguous. Trimming took 5 bases from V and 0 from J, leaving 4 bases between them. CDR1 SGHTA and CDR2 FQGNSA come from the germline V gene. The CDR3 length is 12 residues. CDR3 loop: CASSHMNTEAFF. Here the CDR3 DNA reads TGTGCCAGCAGCCACATGAACACTGAAGCTTTCTTT.

This clonotype was counted ten times or more. The gene calls are TRBV4-3 and TRBJ2-1, with 10 bases lining up with TRBD1. This CDR3 is built from 15 residues. Germline CDR1 LGHNA, CDR2 YSLEER. The J segment lost 5 bases and the V segment lost 1 base, leaving 2 bases of the junction unmatched. The CDR3 sequence: CASSQAGTGDNEQFF. CDR3 nucleotides: TGCGCCAGCAGCCAAGCCGGGACAGGGGACAATGAGCAGTTCTTC.

This clonotype has ten or more counts. J is TRBJ2-5 and V is TRBV7-9; 10 bases fit TRBD2. The CDR3 contains 15 residues. CDR1 and CDR2 from the germline V gene are SEHNR and FQNEAQ (reference sequence). Trimming cost V 5 bases and J 6 bases; bases outside gene matches: 9. CDR3 coding DNA: TGTGCCAGCAGCCCCGGTAGCGGGAGGTTGAAGACCCAGTACTTC. This gives the protein CASSPGSGRLKTQYF.

In this sample, this clonotype turned up many times. CDR3 loop: CASTRGATYEQYF. CDR3 nucleotides: TGTGCCAGCACCCGCGGGGCTACCTACGAGCAGTACTTC. The V and J genes are TRBV28 and TRBJ2-7, with D possibly matching TRBD2 (6 bases). Germline CDR1 reads MDHEN; CDR2 reads SYDVKM. V lost 7 bases to trimming and J lost 2 bases, with 12 bases between them. This CDR3 region has 13 residues.